Below are 24 T cell receptor beta chains sequenced from a single sample in a study of T cell repertoires in cytomegalovirus infection. Using its own MiXCR run on the reads, TCRdb lists one record per CDR3 protein. The sample has 200,000 to 250,000 distinct CDR3 sequences; roughly 22% are singletons. Material: CD8+ T cells from PBMCs. The receptors derive from a human donor in good health (CMV status not recorded). Some clones in this sample may be carry-over from other donors' samples.

This clonotype appeared many times. This chain uses TRBV6-6 with TRBJ1-4, with 10 bases matching TRBD1. Losses at the gene ends were 2 bases for V and 8 bases for J; bases not matched to a gene: 5. The CDR3 contains 15 residues. CDR1 and CDR2 (germline): MNHNY, SVGAGI (reference sequence). DNA for the CDR3: TGTGCCAGCAGTTACCTGGGGACAGGGGACGAAAAACTGTTTTTT. Amino acids: CASSYLGTGDEKLFF.

A few counts support this clonotype. A much larger clone lies one base from this, so it may be a read error. J is TRBJ1-1 and V is TRBV28; D is unresolved. The V end lost 2 bases, the J end lost 1 base, and 5 bases lay between the germline ends. This CDR3 has 13 residues. Per germline, CDR1 MDHEN and CDR2 SYDVKM. CDR3 in amino acids: CASSLIENTEAFF. CDR3 coding DNA: TGTGCCAGCAGTTTAATAGAGAACACTGAAGCTTTCTTT.

This chain uses TRBV7-8 with TRBJ2-1; no clear D. Germline V lookup: CDR1 SGHVS, CDR2 FQNEAQ. Trimming stripped 5 bases from V and 8 bases from J, with 7 bases between. The CDR3 runs to 11 residues. CDR3 in amino acids: CASSPQYEQFF. CDR3 coding DNA: TGTGCCAGCAGCCCACAGTATGAGCAGTTCTTC.

This chain uses TRBV19 with TRBJ1-2; D perhaps matches TRBD1 (5 bases). Trimming left V 6 bases short and J 5 bases short, with 19 bases between. The CDR3 runs to 15 residues. Germline loops: CDR1 LNHDA, CDR2 SQIVND (reference sequence). The CDR3 region has the DNA TGTGCCAGTAGGACCCAGGGAGAGTCCGGGTATGGCTACACCTTC. Translating it yields CASRTQGESGYGYTF.

This clonotype was picked up one time. A much larger clone lies one base from this, so it may be a read error. This rearrangement joins TRBV20-1 to TRBJ1-2; TRBD1 aligns across 8 bases. Germline V gene lookup returns CDR1 DFQATT and CDR2 SNEGSKA (reference sequence). V shed 5 bases and J 2 bases; nucleotides not matched to a gene: 4. The CDR3 is 13 residues long. Here the CDR3 reads CSAEDRVNYGYTF. DNA of the CDR3: TGCAGTGCTGAGGACAGGGTAAACTATGGCTACACCTTC.

This sequence joins TRBV14 and TRBJ1-2; D might be TRBD1 (6 bases). This CDR3 spans 15 amino acids. Germline V gene data show CDR1 as SGHDN and CDR2 as FVKESK. The V and J ends lost 0 bases and 6 bases respectively, with 14 bases between them. The CDR3 loop is CASSQDNRDWNGYTF. The DNA of the CDR3 is TGTGCCAGCAGCCAAGATAACAGGGACTGGAATGGCTACACCTTC.

In this sample, this clonotype turned up many times. The CDR3 DNA reads as TGTGCCAGCAGTTATGCGGGAGGGTACACTGAAGCTTTCTTT. The encoded protein is CASSYAGGYTEAFF. The rearrangement joins TRBV12-3 or TRBV12-4 to TRBJ1-1; D unresolved. The CDR3 is made up of 14 amino acids. Trimming shortened V by 4 bases and J by 3 bases, and 12 bases separated the two germline ends.

The rearrangement uses TRBV10-3 and TRBJ1-5, with 10 bases aligning to TRBD1. V lost 3 bases, J lost 0 bases, and 8 bases stayed unmatched. Germline-derived CDR1 and CDR2 are ENHRY and SYGVKD. There are 18 residues in the CDR3. The chain's CDR3 is CAISDTGQGINSNQPQHF. The CDR3 region has the DNA TGTGCCATCAGTGACACGGGACAGGGGATCAATAGCAATCAGCCCCAGCATTTT.

The chain uses TRBV29-1 and TRBJ2-2; no reliable D call. In germline, CDR1 is SQVTM, CDR2 ANQGSEA. With 4 bases removed from V and 0 bases from J, the gap between germline ends came to 9 bases. The CDR3 has 14 amino acids. CDR3 region: CSVGTVSNTGELFF. In DNA, the CDR3 is TGCAGCGTTGGAACTGTTTCGAACACCGGGGAGCTGTTTTTT.

The chain employs TRBV29-1 and TRBJ2-3; no firm D call. Germline loops: CDR1 SQVTM, CDR2 ANQGSEA. CDR3 length: 14 residues. Trimming cost V 7 bases and J 0 bases, with 14 bases left between them. CDR3 in amino acids: CSATVLSSTDTQYF. As DNA, the CDR3 is TGCAGCGCCACCGTTCTTTCTAGCACAGATACGCAGTATTTT.

This clonotype was counted between two and nine times. J is TRBJ2-4 and V is TRBV29-1, with 12 bases fitting TRBD1. Trimming cost V 4 bases and J 7 bases; bases outside gene matches: 8. The CDR3 runs to 15 residues. Germline CDR1 and CDR2: SQVTM and ANQGSEA. CDR3 sequence reads: CSVAERDRGQNIQYF. Written as DNA, the CDR3 is TGCAGCGTTGCTGAACGGGACAGGGGGCAGAACATTCAGTACTTC.

This clonotype was observed a handful of times. For the CDR3, the DNA is TGTGCCAGTAGCCTCCGGGACTCCGCCGCGGACGAGCAGTACTTC. It translates to CASSLRDSAADEQYF. The V call is TRBV19, the J call TRBJ2-7, with a tentative D call TRBD2 (6 bases). The CDR3 spans 15 residues. The ends were cut back, 6 bases at V and 5 bases at J, with 20 bases in the middle. Germline assignment: CDR1 LNHDA and CDR2 SQIVND (reference sequence).

Ten or more counts support this clonotype. The chain uses TRBV6-2 or TRBV6-3 and TRBJ2-1, with 8 bases fitting TRBD2. CDR1 is MNHEY and CDR2 is SVGEGT in the germline V gene. Unmatched junction bases numbered 19, after V lost 9 bases and J lost 0 bases. The length of the CDR3 is 19 residues. This CDR3 is CASSFPERGLLSSYNEQFF. The CDR3 DNA reads as TGTGCCAGTTCGTTCCCTGAGCGGGGGCTCTTAAGCTCCTACAATGAGCAGTTCTTC.

This clonotype was seen a few times. J is TRBJ1-1 and V is TRBV5-5, with D possibly TRBD1 on 5 matching bases. Germline V gene sequence: CDR1 SGHKS, CDR2 YYEKEE (reference sequence). The CDR3 covers 11 residues. The ends were cut back, 6 bases at V and 4 bases at J, with 7 bases in the middle. This chain's CDR3 is CASTGPTEAFF. CDR3 nucleotide sequence: TGTGCCAGCACAGGGCCCACTGAAGCTTTCTTT.

The rearrangement uses TRBV9 and TRBJ1-1; D is undetermined. CDR3 length: 14 amino acids. Trimming stripped 6 bases from V and 4 bases from J, with 16 bases between. CDR1 is SGDLS, CDR2 YYNGEE, per germline. CDR3 sequence: CASNNNVEGTEAFF. As DNA, the CDR3 is TGTGCCAGCAACAACAATGTGGAAGGCACTGAAGCTTTCTTT.

The rearrangement links TRBV4-1 to TRBJ2-5; possible D gene TRBD2, 6 bases. The CDR3 spans 14 residues. The ends were cut back, 8 bases at V and 0 bases at J, with 13 bases in the middle. Germline V lookup: CDR1 MGHRA, CDR2 YSYEKL. In nucleotides, the CDR3 is TGCGCCAGCGCCAAGCTAGCGAACCAAGAGACCCAGTACTTC. This gives the protein CASAKLANQETQYF.

The chain is built from TRBV7-9 and TRBJ2-7; D is possibly TRBD1 (5 bases). Germline CDR1 is SEHNR and CDR2 is FQNEAQ (reference sequence). Trimming left V 5 bases short and J 5 bases short, with 16 bases between. The CDR3 consists of 14 residues. The CDR3, as DNA: TGTGCCAGCAGCCCCTTAGGCAGGGTCAACGAGCAGTACTTC. This sequence encodes CASSPLGRVNEQYF.

This clonotype was counted only a few times. The genes are TRBV29-1 and TRBJ2-1, with D possibly matching TRBD1 (6 bases). CDR3 length: 12 amino acids. The V gene's germline CDR1 is SQVTM and CDR2 ANQGSEA. Between the trimmed V and J ends, which lost 8 bases and 7 bases, there was a span of 15 bases. CDR3 bases: TGCAGCTATCTCAGGGGAGATAATGAGCAGTTCTTC. As protein: CSYLRGDNEQFF.

The V call is TRBV20-1, the J call TRBJ1-4; weak D call: TRBD1 (6 bases). Germline CDR1 reads DFQATT; CDR2 reads SNEGSKA (reference sequence). V gave up 2 bases and J gave up 0 bases, with 16 bases separating them. This CDR3 has 17 amino acids. The CDR3 loop reads CSARQGTGTSTNEKLFF. DNA for the CDR3: TGCAGTGCTAGACAGGGTACAGGGACCTCAACTAATGAAAAACTGTTTTTT.

V and J are TRBV28 and TRBJ1-1, with D hard to call. Per germline, CDR1 MDHEN and CDR2 SYDVKM. Trimming took 4 bases from V and 3 from J, leaving 6 bases between them. The CDR3 is 12 amino acids. Written as DNA, the CDR3 is TGTGCCAGCAGTTCGCGGTACACTGAAGCTTTCTTT. The encoded protein is CASSSRYTEAFF.

This chain connects TRBV5-1 to TRBJ1-1; 8 bases align to TRBD1. In germline, CDR1 is SGHRS, CDR2 YFSETQ. V lost 3 bases and J lost 1; bases outside the gene matches: 2. The length of the CDR3 is 14 residues. The CDR3 nucleotides read TGCGCCAGCAGCTGGGGACAGGCGAACACTGAAGCTTTCTTT. Protein: CASSWGQANTEAFF.

This chain links TRBV20-1 with TRBJ2-7; D uncertain. The V gene's germline CDR1 is DFQATT and CDR2 SNEGSKA (reference sequence). This CDR3 spans 14 amino acids. Trimming pared 2 bases from V and 4 bases from J, leaving 15 bases between. The CDR3: CSARPTFSHYEQYF. CDR3 bases: TGCAGTGCTAGACCTACATTTTCTCATTACGAGCAGTACTTC.

This clonotype was observed a few times. The chain combines TRBV27 with TRBJ1-2; D possibly corresponds to TRBD1 (6 bases). Germline values: CDR1 MNHEY, CDR2 SMNVEV (reference sequence). The CDR3 runs to 13 residues. Trimming took 4 bases from V and 7 from J, leaving 13 bases between them. CDR3 sequence (DNA): TGTGCCAGCAGTTCACAGGGTGCCGGTGGCTACACCTTC. The encoded protein is CASSSQGAGGYTF.

The J gene is TRBJ2-1, the V gene TRBV7-3, with 16 bases matching TRBD2. The V and J ends lost 2 bases and 4 bases, in that order; junction bases with no gene match: 11. Germline V lookup: CDR1 SGHTA, CDR2 FQGTGA. The CDR3 runs to 20 residues. The chain's CDR3 is CASSLYPGLAGGPEYNEQFF. The CDR3 bases are TGTGCCAGCAGCTTATACCCGGGACTAGCGGGGGGGCCAGAGTACAATGAGCAGTTCTTC.